This TCR beta chain is from a study of blood T cell repertoires in COVID-19. Germline trimming cut 0 bases from V and 6 bases from J; bases unmatched to any gene: 8. The CDR3 runs to 16 residues. Germline CDR1 is SGDLS and CDR2 is YYNGEE. Assay: immunoSEQ multiplex PCR; the TCRdb copy retains only in-frame clones and omits some. The data contain 300,000 to 350,000 clones, 90% of them seen just once; the ten biggest clones take up around 4.5%. The specimen sequenced was PBMCs or T cells enriched from blood (not recorded which). The V call is TRBV9, the J call TRBJ2-1; 8 positions agree with TRBD2. This receptor was taken from a woman aged 18-29 years with acute COVID-19. The CDR3, as DNA: TGTGCCAGCAGCGTAGTCGTCGGGAGGGCCTCCAATGAGCAGTTCTTC. Translated: CASSVVVGRASNEQFF.